These T cell receptor beta chains were read from a single sample in a study of blood T cell repertoires in COVID-19. Repertoires were generated with immunoSEQ multiplex PCR, while TCRdb's copy carries only in-frame clones and drops some. The sample comprises some 19,000 clones, 70% to 90% of which are singletons, and about 10% rests with the top ten. The sequencing input was peripheral blood. These receptors were collected from a human donor in a cohort sampled during active COVID-19. The donor label of this sample is uncertain. Each CDR3 is given with its conserved first and last residue. D genes are given only for firm matches. Rows give clone size only sometimes, using once, few, many, or a class for an expanded clone.

>TRBJ2-7|-|TRBV27|TRBD1
TGTGCCAGCAGTCTCGACCGGGACAGGGGTAGCGAGCAGTACTTC
CASSLDRDRGSEQYF
>TRBJ2-1|-|TRBV4-1|-
TGCGCCAGCAGCCCGGAGACCGGAGGGTCTTACAATGAGCAGTTCTTC
CASSPETGGSYNEQFF
>TRBJ1-1|-|TRBV29-1|-
TGCAGCGTTAGTCAGGGCAGTAGTGCTGAAGCTTTCTTT
CSVSQGSSAEAFF
>TRBJ2-7|-|TRBV5-4|-
TGTGCCAGCAGCTTGGATCCTCTCAGCGAGCAGTACTTC
CASSLDPLSEQYF
>TRBJ1-2|-|TRBV20-1|-
TGCAGTGCTAGACTTAACTATGGCTACACCTTC
CSARLNYGYTF
>TRBJ1-3|-|TRBV6-1|TRBD1
TGTGCCAGCAGTGAACAGGGACAGGGAAACACCATATATTTT
CASSEQGQGNTIYF
>TRBJ2-7|few|TRBV5-1|TRBD1
TGCGCCAGCAGCCGGACAGGGGTTGAGCAGTACTTC
CASSRTGVEQYF
>TRBJ2-3|-|TRBV18|TRBD1
TGTGCCAGCTCACCTGGACAGGGTCTCTCGGATACGCAGTATTTT
CASSPGQGLSDTQYF
>TRBJ2-1|-|TRBV7-9|-
TGTGCCAGCAGCTTTTACAGTGGTACATACAATGAGCAGTTCTTC
CASSFYSGTYNEQFF
>TRBJ1-4|-|TRBV6-5|TRBD1
TGTGCCAGCGGACAGGGTGGTGAAAAACTGTTTTTT
CASGQGGEKLFF
>TRBJ1-1|once|TRBV7-9|TRBD1
TGTGCCAGCAGCCCGACAGGGATGAACACTGAAGCTTTCTTT
CASSPTGMNTEAFF
>TRBJ1-2|-|TRBV6-5|TRBD1
TGTGCCAGCACTAGGGACAGGGACCATAACTATGGCTACACCTTC
CASTRDRDHNYGYTF
>TRBJ2-3|-|TRBV11-2|-
TGTGCCAGCAGCTTACTGGGACACAACACAGATACGCAGTATTTT
CASSLLGHNTDTQYF
>TRBJ1-3|once|TRBV3-1/TRBV3-2|-
TGTGCCAGCAGCCAAGTGGGCACCTATGGAAACACCATATATTTT
CASSQVGTYGNTIYF
>TRBJ2-1|-|TRBV5-1|-
TGCGCCAGCAGCTTGCTTATCGGAGGAGACAATGAGCAGTTCTTC
CASSLLIGGDNEQFF
>TRBJ2-7|-|TRBV19|TRBD2
TGTGCCAGTAGTACTTGGACTAGCGGGATCTCCTACGAGCAGTACTTC
CASSTWTSGISYEQYF
>TRBJ1-2|-|TRBV19|-
TGTGCCAGTAGTCAAGGAGGGGCCTACACCTTC
CASSQGGAYTF
>TRBJ2-5|-|TRBV5-1|-
TGCGCCAGCAGCTCCGGGACACGGAATCAAGAGACCCAGTACTTC
CASSSGTRNQETQYF
>TRBJ1-1|-|TRBV27|-
TGTGCCAGCAGTCCAAACGACGGGGGCACTGAAGCTTTCTTT
CASSPNDGGTEAFF
>TRBJ2-7|-|TRBV11-2|-
TGTGCCAGCAGCTTAGATGGGGCGGACTACGAGCAGTACTTC
CASSLDGADYEQYF
>TRBJ2-3|-|TRBV6-6|TRBD2
TGTGCCAGCAGTTCGACTAGCGTGTCTGATACGCAGTATTTT
CASSSTSVSDTQYF
>TRBJ2-6|-|TRBV10-3|-
TGTGCCATCAGTGAGTCGACTTACTTCTCTGGGGCCAACGTCCTGACTTTC
CAISESTYFSGANVLTF
>TRBJ1-1|-|TRBV27|TRBD1
TGTGCCAGCAGCTATGACAGGGACACTGAAGCTTTCTTT
CASSYDRDTEAFF
>TRBJ2-5|-|TRBV5-1|-
TGCGCCAGCAGCCCGAGACAGGGAGGTAGGGAGACCCAGTACTTC
CASSPRQGGRETQYF
>TRBJ2-6|-|TRBV6-5|-
TGTGCCAGCAGTTCGTCCCGGGGCTCTGGGGCCAACGTCCTGACTTTC
CASSSSRGSGANVLTF
>TRBJ2-7|-|TRBV30|TRBD2
TGTGCCTGGAGTGTAGGCGGGAGTAATTACGAGCAGTACTTC
CAWSVGGSNYEQYF
>TRBJ2-1|-|TRBV7-2|-
TGTGCCAGCAGCTTAGGACTACTTAACAATGAGCAGTTCTTC
CASSLGLLNNEQFF
>TRBJ2-3|-|TRBV29-1|-
TGCAGCGTTGGAGCGGAGGCCACAGATACGCAGTATTTT
CSVGAEATDTQYF
>TRBJ2-1|-|TRBV5-1|TRBD2
TGCGCCAGCAGCTCGGGACTAGGGTCAGCGAATGAGCAGTTCTTC
CASSSGLGSANEQFF
>TRBJ2-5|-|TRBV6-5|-
TGTGCCAGCAACCCTCGGTCGGGGGAGACCCAGTACTTC
CASNPRSGETQYF
>TRBJ2-4|few|TRBV18|-
TGTGCCAGCTCTCCCGATGGGCGGGGGCTAGCCAAAAACATTCAGTACTTC
CASSPDGRGLAKNIQYF
>TRBJ1-2|-|TRBV29-1|-
TGCAGCGTTGGCCCGAACAGGGAACACTATGGCTACACCTTC
CSVGPNREHYGYTF
>TRBJ2-3|-|TRBV11-2|TRBD1
TGTGCCAGCAGCCTAACAGGGGAAGATACGCAGTATTTT
CASSLTGEDTQYF
>TRBJ2-5|-|TRBV20-1|TRBD2
TGCAGTGCTAGTCGGGGGGGGCGGACTAGCGGGAGTGAGACCCAGTACTTC
CSASRGGRTSGSETQYF
>TRBJ2-3|-|TRBV20-1|-
TGCAGTGCTAGTAAAGGTCAGGGGACAGATACGCAGTATTTT
CSASKGQGTDTQYF
>TRBJ2-1|-|TRBV4-2|TRBD2
TGTGCCAGCAGCCAAGATCCTGCGGGGGGGGACAATGAGCAGTTCTTC
CASSQDPAGGDNEQFF
>TRBJ2-3|-|TRBV27|-
TGTGCCAGCAGGGCGGGCAACACAGATACGCAGTATTTT
CASRAGNTDTQYF
>TRBJ1-5|-|TRBV11-2|-
TGTGCCAGCAGCCCGGACAGAAATCAGCCCCAGCATTTT
CASSPDRNQPQHF
>TRBJ2-1|-|TRBV7-3|TRBD2
TGTGCCAGCACAAGCGGGAGCGGTGAGCAGTTCTTC
CASTSGSGEQFF
>TRBJ1-5|-|TRBV11-3|-
TGTGCCAGCAGCTTAGCCGGAGGGGATCAGCCCCAGCATTTT
CASSLAGGDQPQHF
>TRBJ1-3|once|TRBV10-3|TRBD1
TGTGCCATCAGTGAGTGGGACAGCTCTGGAAACACCATATATTTT
CAISEWDSSGNTIYF
>TRBJ2-1|-|TRBV21-1|-
TGTGCCAGCAGCAAAGGGACTAGCGGGGACAATGAGCAGTTCTTC
CASSKGTSGDNEQFF
>TRBJ1-1|-|TRBV18|-
TGTGCCAGCGCTGGACAGAAGAACACTGAAGCTTTCTTT
CASAGQKNTEAFF
>TRBJ2-7|-|TRBV11-2|-
TGTGCCAGCAGCTTAGATATGGGCAGGGCCGGGCAGTACTTC
CASSLDMGRAGQYF
>TRBJ1-2|-|TRBV10-3|TRBD1
TGTGCCATCAGCAGCGGGACAGGGGCAGTTAACTATGGCTACACCTTC
CAISSGTGAVNYGYTF
>TRBJ2-5|-|TRBV5-1|-
TGCGCCAGCAGCGGCGGGTCGGGGGAGACCCAGTACTTC
CASSGGSGETQYF
>TRBJ1-6|-|TRBV5-6|-
TGTGCCAGCAGCTTGGCAGGGGTTGATTCACCCCTCCACTTT
CASSLAGVDSPLHF
>TRBJ2-2|-|TRBV11-3|-
TGTGCCAGCAGCCTGAGCGGCTTGGGCGGGGAGCTGTTTTTT
CASSLSGLGGELFF
>TRBJ2-3|-|TRBV5-4|-
TGTGCCAGCAGCTTGGGGGGGGCGGGAGCGCGGGATACGCAGTATTTT
CASSLGGAGARDTQYF
>TRBJ2-1|-|TRBV10-3|TRBD2
TGTGCCACCCAAGGGGAGACTAGCGTCGACAATGAGCAGTTCTTC
CATQGETSVDNEQFF
>TRBJ2-3|-|TRBV27|TRBD2
TGTGCCAGCAGTTCTCCATTAGCGGGAACTAGCACAGATACGCAGTATTTT
CASSSPLAGTSTDTQYF
>TRBJ2-3|-|TRBV5-6|TRBD1
TGTGCCAGCAGCTTGGACCTGACAGGGGGTACGCAGTATTTT
CASSLDLTGGTQYF
>TRBJ1-4|-|TRBV5-4|-
TGTGCCAGCAGCTTGGGCCGCGAAGAGTCTAATGAAAAACTGTTTTTT
CASSLGREESNEKLFF
>TRBJ1-1|-|TRBV9|-
TGTGCCAGCAGCGTAGGCCGGGTCGGTCGAGAAGCTTTCTTT
CASSVGRVGREAFF
>TRBJ2-3|-|TRBV9|TRBD2
TGTGCCAGCAGCCTCAGCTTAGCGGGAGGACTCACAGATACGCAGTATTTT
CASSLSLAGGLTDTQYF
>TRBJ2-7|-|TRBV2|-
TGTGCCAGCAGTGTTGGGGCGGGAATGGCCGAGCAGTACTTC
CASSVGAGMAEQYF
>TRBJ2-1|-|TRBV6-2/TRBV6-3|TRBD2
TGTGCCAGCAGTTTTATTAGTATCATCGGCGGGAGGAATGAGCAGTTCTTC
CASSFISIIGGRNEQFF
>TRBJ2-2|-|TRBV29-1|TRBD2
TGCAGCGTCGACCCTTGGGGGGGAGGCTCCGGGGAGCTGTTTTTT
CSVDPWGGGSGELFF
>TRBJ1-1|-|TRBV18|-
TGTGCCAGCTCACGATCTCGAGGGACTGCGAACACTGAAGCTTTCTTT
CASSRSRGTANTEAFF
>TRBJ2-7|-|TRBV2|TRBD2
TGTGCCAGCTACTCGCGGGGGGCTTACGAGCAGTACTTC
CASYSRGAYEQYF